This T cell receptor beta chain was recovered during a study of vaccination and CD4 T cells after COVID-19. Study as a whole: The convalescents were made up of six males and four females, two of whom were Hispanic. Post-vaccine sampling followed dose two by a median approximately 70 days (range 14 to 241). Stimuli were overlapping spike peptide pools of SARS-CoV-2 and three common cold coronaviruses (HCoV-NL63, HCoV-OC43, HCoV-229E).

CDR1 and CDR2 from the germline V gene are SGHAT and FQDESV (reference sequence). The V gene end was trimmed by 5 bases and the J gene end by 8 bases; junction bases not matched to a gene: 18. CDR3 size: 19 residues. Scientists ran DNA taken from cultured CD4+ T cells through the Oncomine TCR Beta short-read assay for sequencing. Genomic DNA was taken out of cultured CD4+ T cells by extraction. TCRdb independently ran MiXCR on the PCR reads; one entry per CDR3 protein. The table records 17,000 or so distinct CDR3 sequences, approximately 50% of them present only once. Specified treatment: roughly 11-day PBMC culture with coronavirus spike peptide pools or control peptides (ViraFEST assay). Remarks on this clonotype: The antigen is not known.

The receptor was isolated from a human donor who had recovered from COVID-19. The V gene is TRBV11-1, the J gene TRBJ2-1; 13 bases agree with TRBD2. Sample: CD4+ T cells from blood, cultured in vitro. CDR3 loop: CASSPPSRGLAGAGDEQFF. DNA of the CDR3: TGTGCCAGCAGCCCCCCATCACGAGGACTAGCGGGAGCTGGGGATGAGCAGTTCTTC.